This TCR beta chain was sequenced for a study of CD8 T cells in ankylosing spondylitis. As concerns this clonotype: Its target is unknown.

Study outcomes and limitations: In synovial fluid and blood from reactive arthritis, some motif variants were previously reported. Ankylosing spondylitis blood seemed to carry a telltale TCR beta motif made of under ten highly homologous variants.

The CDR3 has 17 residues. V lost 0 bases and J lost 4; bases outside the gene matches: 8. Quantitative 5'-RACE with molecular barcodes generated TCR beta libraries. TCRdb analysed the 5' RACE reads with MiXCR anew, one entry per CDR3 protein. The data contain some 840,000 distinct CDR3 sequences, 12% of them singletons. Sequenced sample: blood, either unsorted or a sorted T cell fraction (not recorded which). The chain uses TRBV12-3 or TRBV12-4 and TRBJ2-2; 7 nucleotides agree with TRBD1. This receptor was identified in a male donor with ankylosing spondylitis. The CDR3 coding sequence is TGTGCCAGCAGTTTAGCTAGACAGGACAGGATCACCGGGGAGCTGTTTTTT. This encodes CASSLARQDRITGELFF.